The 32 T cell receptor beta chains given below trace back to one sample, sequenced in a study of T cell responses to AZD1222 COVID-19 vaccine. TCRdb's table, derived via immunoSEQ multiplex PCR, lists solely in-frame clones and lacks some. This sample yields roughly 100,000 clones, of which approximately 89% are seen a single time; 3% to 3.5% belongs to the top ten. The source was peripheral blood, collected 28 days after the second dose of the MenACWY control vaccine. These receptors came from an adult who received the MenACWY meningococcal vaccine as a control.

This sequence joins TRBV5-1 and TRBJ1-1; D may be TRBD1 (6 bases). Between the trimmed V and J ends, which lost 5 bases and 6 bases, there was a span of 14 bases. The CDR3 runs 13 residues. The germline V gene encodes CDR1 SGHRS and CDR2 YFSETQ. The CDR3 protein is CASSLRGVSEAFF. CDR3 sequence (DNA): TGCGCCAGCAGTTTGAGGGGGGTATCTGAAGCTTTCTTT.

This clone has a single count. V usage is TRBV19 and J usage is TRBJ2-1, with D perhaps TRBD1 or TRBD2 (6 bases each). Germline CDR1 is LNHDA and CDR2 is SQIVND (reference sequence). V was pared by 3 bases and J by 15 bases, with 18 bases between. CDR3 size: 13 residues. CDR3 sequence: CASSISTGGVTFF. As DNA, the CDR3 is TGTGCCAGTAGTATTTCGACAGGAGGGGTAACGTTCTTC.

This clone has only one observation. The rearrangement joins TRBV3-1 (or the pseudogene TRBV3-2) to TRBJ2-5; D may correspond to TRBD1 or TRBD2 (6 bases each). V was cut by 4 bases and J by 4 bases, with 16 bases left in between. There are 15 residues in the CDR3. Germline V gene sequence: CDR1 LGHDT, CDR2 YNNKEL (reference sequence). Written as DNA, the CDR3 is TGTGCCAGCAGCCTCCAGGTCGGGGGCAGAGAGACCCAGTACTTC. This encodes CASSLQVGGRETQYF.

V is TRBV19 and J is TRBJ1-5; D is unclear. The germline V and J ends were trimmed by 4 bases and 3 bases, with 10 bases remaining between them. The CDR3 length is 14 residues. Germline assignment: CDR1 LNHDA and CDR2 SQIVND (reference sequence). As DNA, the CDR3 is TGTGCCAGTAGTACAACAGAACCCAATCAGCCCCAGCATTTT. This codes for CASSTTEPNQPQHF.

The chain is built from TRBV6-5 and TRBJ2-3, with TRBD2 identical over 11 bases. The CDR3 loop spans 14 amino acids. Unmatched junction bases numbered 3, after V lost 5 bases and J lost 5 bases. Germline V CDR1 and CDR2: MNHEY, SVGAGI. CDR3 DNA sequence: TGTGCCAGCAGTCCTAGCGGGGGGTTAGATACGCAGTATTTT. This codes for CASSPSGGLDTQYF.

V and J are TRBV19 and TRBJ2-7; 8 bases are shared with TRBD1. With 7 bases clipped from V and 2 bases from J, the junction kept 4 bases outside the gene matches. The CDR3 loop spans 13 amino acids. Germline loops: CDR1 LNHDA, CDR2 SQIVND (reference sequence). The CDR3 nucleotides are TGTGCCAGTAAAGGGACAGGAACCTACGAGCAGTACTTC. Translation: CASKGTGTYEQYF.

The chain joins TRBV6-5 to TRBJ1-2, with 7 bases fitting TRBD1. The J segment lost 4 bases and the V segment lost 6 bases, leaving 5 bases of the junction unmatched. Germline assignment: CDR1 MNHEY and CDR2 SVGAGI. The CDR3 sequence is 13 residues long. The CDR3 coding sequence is TGTGCCAGCAGCCAACAGGGGTTCTATGGCTACACCTTC. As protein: CASSQQGFYGYTF.

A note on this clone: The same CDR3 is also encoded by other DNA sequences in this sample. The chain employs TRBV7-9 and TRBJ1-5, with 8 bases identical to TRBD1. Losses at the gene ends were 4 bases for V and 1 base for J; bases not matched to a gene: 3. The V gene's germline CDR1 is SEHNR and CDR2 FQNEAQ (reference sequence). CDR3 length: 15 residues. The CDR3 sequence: CASSSTGGSNQPQHF. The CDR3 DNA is TGTGCCAGCAGCTCAACAGGGGGAAGCAATCAGCCCCAGCATTTT.

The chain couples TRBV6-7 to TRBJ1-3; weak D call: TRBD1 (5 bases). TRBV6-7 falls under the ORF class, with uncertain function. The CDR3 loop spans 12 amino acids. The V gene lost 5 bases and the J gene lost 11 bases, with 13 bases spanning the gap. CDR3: CASSIMAGPIYF. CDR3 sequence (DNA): TGTGCCAGCAGTATAATGGCGGGACCCATATATTTT.

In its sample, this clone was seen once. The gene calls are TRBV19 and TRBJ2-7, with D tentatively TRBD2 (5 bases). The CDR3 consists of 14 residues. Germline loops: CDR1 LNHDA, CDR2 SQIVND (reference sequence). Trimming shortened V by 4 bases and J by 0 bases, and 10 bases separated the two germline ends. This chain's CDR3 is CASSRREPSYEQYF. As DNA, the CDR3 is TGTGCCAGTAGTAGACGGGAACCCTCCTACGAGCAGTACTTC.

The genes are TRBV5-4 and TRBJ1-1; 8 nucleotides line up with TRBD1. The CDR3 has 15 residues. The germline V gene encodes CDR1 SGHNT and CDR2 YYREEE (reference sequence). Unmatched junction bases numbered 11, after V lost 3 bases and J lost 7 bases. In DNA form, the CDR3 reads TGTGCCAGCAGCTCCGCCGCAGGGGGCGCTTATGAAGCTTTCTTT. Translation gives CASSSAAGGAYEAFF.

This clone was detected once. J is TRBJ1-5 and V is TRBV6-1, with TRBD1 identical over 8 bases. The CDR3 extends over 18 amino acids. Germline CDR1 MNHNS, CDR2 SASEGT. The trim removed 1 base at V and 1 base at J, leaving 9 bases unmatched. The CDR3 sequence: CASSEEGRGRASNQPQHF. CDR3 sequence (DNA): TGTGCCAGCAGTGAAGAGGGCAGGGGGCGAGCGAGCAATCAGCCCCAGCATTTT.

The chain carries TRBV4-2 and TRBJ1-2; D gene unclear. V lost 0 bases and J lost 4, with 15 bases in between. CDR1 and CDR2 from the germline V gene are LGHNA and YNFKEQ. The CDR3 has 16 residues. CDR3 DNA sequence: TGTGCCAGCAGCCAAGACGTTTCCCTCCGGGGCTATGGCTACACCTTC. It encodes CASSQDVSLRGYGYTF.

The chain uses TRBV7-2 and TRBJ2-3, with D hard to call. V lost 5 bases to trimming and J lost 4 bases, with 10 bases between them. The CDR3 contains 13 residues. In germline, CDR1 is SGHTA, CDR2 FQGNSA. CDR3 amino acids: CASSPSHSDTQYF. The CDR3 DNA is TGTGCCAGCAGCCCGTCCCATTCAGATACGCAGTATTTT.

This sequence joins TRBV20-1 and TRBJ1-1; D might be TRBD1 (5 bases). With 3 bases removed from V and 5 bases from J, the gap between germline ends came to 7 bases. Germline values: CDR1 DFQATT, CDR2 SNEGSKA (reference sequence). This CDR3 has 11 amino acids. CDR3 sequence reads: CSARKGTEAFF. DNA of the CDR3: TGCAGTGCTAGGAAGGGGACTGAAGCTTTCTTT.

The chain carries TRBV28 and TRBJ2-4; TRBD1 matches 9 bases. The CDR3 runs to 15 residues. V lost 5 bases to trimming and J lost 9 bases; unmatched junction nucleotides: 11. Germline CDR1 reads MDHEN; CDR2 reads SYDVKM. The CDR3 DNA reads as TGTGCCAGCAGTCTTCCCGGGACAGGGTTTGGCATTCAGTACTTC. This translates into CASSLPGTGFGIQYF.

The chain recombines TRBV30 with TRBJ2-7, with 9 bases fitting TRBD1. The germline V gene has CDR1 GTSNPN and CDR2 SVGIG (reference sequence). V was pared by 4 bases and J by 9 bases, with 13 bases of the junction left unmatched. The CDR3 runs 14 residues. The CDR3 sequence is CAWTRQGVGLGQYF. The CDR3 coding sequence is TGTGCCTGGACCCGACAGGGGGTAGGTCTTGGGCAGTACTTC.

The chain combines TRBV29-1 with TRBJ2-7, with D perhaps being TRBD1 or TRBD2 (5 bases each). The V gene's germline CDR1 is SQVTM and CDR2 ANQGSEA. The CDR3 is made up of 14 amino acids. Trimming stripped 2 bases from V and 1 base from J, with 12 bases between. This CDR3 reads CSVEIGDGSYEQYF. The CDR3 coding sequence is TGCAGCGTTGAAATTGGGGACGGGTCCTACGAGCAGTACTTC.

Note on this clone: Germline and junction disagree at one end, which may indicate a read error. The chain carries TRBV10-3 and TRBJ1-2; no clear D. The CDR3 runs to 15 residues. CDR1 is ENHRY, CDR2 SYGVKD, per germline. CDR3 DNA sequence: TGTGCCATCAGTGAGTTCCAATTTGTGGCCCATGGTTTCGCCTTC. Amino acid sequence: CAISEFQFVAHGFAF.

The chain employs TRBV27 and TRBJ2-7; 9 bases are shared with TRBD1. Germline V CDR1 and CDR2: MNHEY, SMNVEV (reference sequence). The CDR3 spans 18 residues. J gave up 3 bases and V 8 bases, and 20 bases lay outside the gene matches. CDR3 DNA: TGTGCCAGCCGATCTTCAAAGGGACAGGGACGGAGCCGCTACGAGCAGTACTTC. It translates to CASRSSKGQGRSRYEQYF.

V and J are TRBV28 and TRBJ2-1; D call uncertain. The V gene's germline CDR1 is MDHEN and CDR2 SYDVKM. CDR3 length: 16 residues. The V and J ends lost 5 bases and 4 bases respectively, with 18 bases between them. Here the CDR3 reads CASSAPEPLLYNEQFF. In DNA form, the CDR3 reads TGTGCCAGCAGTGCCCCCGAGCCACTCCTATACAATGAGCAGTTCTTC.

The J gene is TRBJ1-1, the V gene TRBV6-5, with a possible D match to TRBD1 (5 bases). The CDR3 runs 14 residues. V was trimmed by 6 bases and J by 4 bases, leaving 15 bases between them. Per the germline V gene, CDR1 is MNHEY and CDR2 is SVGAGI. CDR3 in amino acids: CASRRQSAATEAFF. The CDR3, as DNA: TGTGCCAGCAGACGACAGTCGGCTGCCACTGAAGCTTTCTTT.

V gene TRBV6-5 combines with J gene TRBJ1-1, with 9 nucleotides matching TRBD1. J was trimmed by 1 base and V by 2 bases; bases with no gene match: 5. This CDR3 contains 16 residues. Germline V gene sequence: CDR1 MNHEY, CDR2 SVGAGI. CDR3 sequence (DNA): TGTGCCAGCAGTTACCGGGACAGGGAAGGGAACACTGAAGCTTTCTTT. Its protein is CASSYRDREGNTEAFF.

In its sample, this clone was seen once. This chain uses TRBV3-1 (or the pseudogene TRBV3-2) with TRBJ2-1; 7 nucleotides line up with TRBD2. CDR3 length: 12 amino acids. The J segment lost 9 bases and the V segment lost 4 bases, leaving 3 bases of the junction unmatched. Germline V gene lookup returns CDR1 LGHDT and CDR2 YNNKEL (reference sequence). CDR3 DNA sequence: TGTGCCAGCAGCCGCGGGGGAGTTGAGCAGTTCTTC. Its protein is CASSRGGVEQFF.

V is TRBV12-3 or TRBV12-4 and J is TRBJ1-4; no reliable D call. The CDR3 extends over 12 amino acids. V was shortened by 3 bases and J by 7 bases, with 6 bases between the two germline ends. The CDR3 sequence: CASSFFGEKLFF. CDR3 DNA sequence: TGTGCCAGCAGTTTTTTTGGTGAAAAACTGTTTTTT.

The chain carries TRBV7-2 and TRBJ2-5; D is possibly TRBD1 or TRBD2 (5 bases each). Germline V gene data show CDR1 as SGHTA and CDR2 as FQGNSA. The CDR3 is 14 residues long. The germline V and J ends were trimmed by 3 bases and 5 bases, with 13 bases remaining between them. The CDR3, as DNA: TGTGCCAGCAGCTTGGGACGGATTGCGGAGACCCAGTACTTC. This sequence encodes CASSLGRIAETQYF.

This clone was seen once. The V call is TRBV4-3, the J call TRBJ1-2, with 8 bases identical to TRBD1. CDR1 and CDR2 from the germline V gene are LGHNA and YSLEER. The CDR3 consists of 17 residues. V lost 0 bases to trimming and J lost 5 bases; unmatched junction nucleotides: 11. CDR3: CASSQDLSDRADYGYTF. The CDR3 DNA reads TGCGCCAGCAGCCAAGATCTCTCGGACAGGGCGGATTATGGCTACACCTTC.

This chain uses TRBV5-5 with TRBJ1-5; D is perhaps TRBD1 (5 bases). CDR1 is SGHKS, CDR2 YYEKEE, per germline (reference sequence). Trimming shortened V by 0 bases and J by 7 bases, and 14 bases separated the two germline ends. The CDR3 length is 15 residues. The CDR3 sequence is CASSLAGSSYQPQHF. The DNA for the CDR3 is TGTGCCAGCAGCTTGGCAGGGTCATCGTACCAGCCCCAGCATTTT.

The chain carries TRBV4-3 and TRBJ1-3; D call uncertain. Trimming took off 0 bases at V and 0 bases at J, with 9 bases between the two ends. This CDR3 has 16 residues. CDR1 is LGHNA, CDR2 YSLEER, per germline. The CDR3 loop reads CASSQEVAISGNTIYF. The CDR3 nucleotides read TGCGCCAGCAGCCAAGAAGTGGCGATCTCTGGAAACACCATATATTTT.

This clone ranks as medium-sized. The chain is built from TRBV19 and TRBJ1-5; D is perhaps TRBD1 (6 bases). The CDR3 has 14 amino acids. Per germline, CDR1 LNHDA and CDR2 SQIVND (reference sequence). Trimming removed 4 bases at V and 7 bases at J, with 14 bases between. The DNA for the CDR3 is TGTGCCAGTAGTACTCAGGGGAATGGACAGCCCCAGCATTTT. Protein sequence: CASSTQGNGQPQHF.

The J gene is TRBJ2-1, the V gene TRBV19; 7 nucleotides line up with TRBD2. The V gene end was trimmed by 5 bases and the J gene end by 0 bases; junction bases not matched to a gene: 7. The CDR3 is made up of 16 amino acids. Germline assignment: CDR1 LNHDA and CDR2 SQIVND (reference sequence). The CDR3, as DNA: TGTGCCAGTAGTTCCAAAGCGGGGCCCTCCTACAATGAGCAGTTCTTC. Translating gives CASSSKAGPSYNEQFF.

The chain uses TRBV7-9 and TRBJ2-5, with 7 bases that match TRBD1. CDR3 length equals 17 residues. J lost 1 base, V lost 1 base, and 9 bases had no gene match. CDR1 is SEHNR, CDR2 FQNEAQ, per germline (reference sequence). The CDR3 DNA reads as TGTGCCAGCAGCTTAGAGGCCGGGACAGCGAGCCAAGAGACCCAGTACTTC. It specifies CASSLEAGTASQETQYF.